Below are 4 T cell receptor beta chains sequenced from a single sample in a study of blood T cell repertoires in COVID-19. Libraries were prepared by immunoSEQ multiplex PCR; TCRdb keeps only in-frame clonotypes and omits some of them. The sample contains 470,000 or so clones, 80% to 90% of which appear only once. The specimen was peripheral blood. The receptors were gathered from a human donor in a cohort sampled during active COVID-19.

This clone was detected a few times. The chain couples TRBV6-5 to TRBJ2-1, with 16 bases matching TRBD2. CDR3 length: 14 amino acids. The germline V gene encodes CDR1 MNHEY and CDR2 SVGAGI. V lost 4 bases to trimming and J lost 15 bases; unmatched junction nucleotides: 6. The CDR3 bases are TGTGCCAGCAGTTCCTCGGGACTAGCGGGGGGGAGGTTCTTC. It specifies CASSSSGLAGGRFF.

This chain joins TRBV29-1 and TRBJ1-2; 7 nucleotides agree with TRBD1. V shed 3 bases and J 4 bases; nucleotides not matched to a gene: 11. The germline gives CDR1 SQVTM, CDR2 ANQGSEA. The CDR3 covers 15 residues. The CDR3 here is CSVDEDRAKSYGYTF. The CDR3 bases are TGCAGCGTTGATGAAGACAGGGCCAAGTCCTATGGCTACACCTTC.

This clone turned up a few times. The chain is built from TRBV13 and TRBJ2-3; 8 bases match TRBD2. Trimming cost V 4 bases and J 1 base; bases outside gene matches: 4. The CDR3 consists of 15 residues. Germline V CDR1 and CDR2: PRHDT, FYEKMQ (reference sequence). The CDR3 nucleotides read TGTGCCAGCAGCTCAGCGGGAGCGGGCACAGATACGCAGTATTTT. It yields the protein CASSSAGAGTDTQYF.

The V gene is TRBV5-4, the J gene TRBJ2-7, with 8 bases identical to TRBD2. Trimming cost V 4 bases and J 3 bases; bases outside gene matches: 6. This CDR3 has 14 residues. CDR1 SGHNT and CDR2 YYREEE come from the germline V gene (reference sequence). The CDR3 loop is CASSLSGSRYEQYF. The CDR3 DNA sequence: TGTGCCAGCAGCCTCAGCGGGAGCCGCTACGAGCAGTACTTC.